This TCR beta chain was sequenced in a study of CD8+CD57+ T cells in acquired aplastic anemia. Turning to the study itself: The study obtained an average of approximately 3 ug of DNA from sorted CD4+ and CD8+ cells. Healthy donors gave about 10 million reads on average for CD4+ cells.

The germline V and J ends were trimmed by 0 bases and 7 bases, with 13 bases remaining between them. Per the germline V gene, CDR1 is SGHRS and CDR2 is YFSETQ. The CDR3 covers 14 residues. Genomic DNA served as template for TCR beta VDJ and CDR3 profiling. Each CDR3 protein gets one entry after TCRdb re-called the reads with MiXCR. The sample has a few hundred thousand distinct CDR3 sequences; 34% are singletons. Study findings and constraints: The number of CD8+ CDR3 sequences shared by patients and controls was approximately 30. Patients and controls were not found to differ significantly in CD8+ Simpson's diversity.

This clonotype was found many times. Its antigen is unidentified. The sequenced sample was sorted CD4+, CD8+, or CD8+CD57+ T cells (not recorded which) from PBMCs. The receptor was derived from a human donor in good health, serving as a control. This chain connects TRBV5-1 to TRBJ1-2; D is possibly TRBD1 (6 bases). DNA for the CDR3: TGCGCCAGCAGCTTGGAGTGGGGGGCGCGTGGCTACACCTTC. This encodes CASSLEWGARGYTF.